The 27 T cell receptor beta chains in this list originate from one sample, sequenced in a study of blood T cell repertoires in COVID-19. Profiled with immunoSEQ multiplex PCR; TCRdb holds only in-frame clones, not every one. The sample has more than 30,000 clones, roughly 84% seen once. Material for sequencing was peripheral blood. Receptor source: a man between 60 and 75 years old with active COVID-19.

Worth noting for this clone: Sequence at one end of the junction differs from germline and may be a read error. The rearrangement uses TRBV7-7 and TRBJ2-1; 7 nucleotides agree with TRBD1. The germline gives CDR1 SSHAT, CDR2 FNYEAQ (reference sequence). This CDR3 is 13 amino acids long. CDR3: CASSSGTVNEQFF. CDR3 coding DNA: TGTGCTAGCAGCTCCGGGACAGTCAATGAGCAGTTCTTC.

The chain uses TRBV3-1 (or the pseudogene TRBV3-2) and TRBJ2-2; no firm D call. V shed 4 bases and J shed 0 bases, with 3 bases lying between them. Germline values: CDR1 LGHDT, CDR2 YNNKEL (reference sequence). This CDR3 has 13 amino acids. CDR3 loop: CASSPSNTGELFF. The CDR3 bases are TGTGCCAGCAGCCCCTCGAACACCGGGGAGCTGTTTTTT.

This chain links TRBV27 with TRBJ1-4; TRBD1 might be the D (6 bases). This CDR3 has 14 amino acids. The V and J ends lost 7 bases and 4 bases respectively, with 13 bases between them. Germline V lookup: CDR1 MNHEY, CDR2 SMNVEV (reference sequence). The CDR3 DNA reads TGTGCCAGCAAACCAACAGGGAGTAATGAAAAACTGTTTTTT. It codes for CASKPTGSNEKLFF. Full variable domain (outside the CDR3, taken from reference TRBV27 and TRBJ1-4): EAQVTQNPRYLITVTGKKLTVTCSQNMNHEYMSWYRQDPGLGLRQIYYSMNVEVTDKGDVPEGYKVSRKEKRNFPLILESPSPNQTSLYFCASKPTGSNEKLFFGSGTQLSVL.

The V and J genes are TRBV14 and TRBJ2-3; D gene uncertain. This CDR3 has 16 residues. Germline V lookup: CDR1 SGHDN, CDR2 FVKESK. V lost 1 base, J lost 1 base, and 12 bases lay in between. The CDR3: CASSQVSGLGTDTQYF. CDR3 DNA sequence: TGTGCCAGCAGCCAAGTCTCCGGTCTGGGCACAGATACGCAGTATTTT.

The chain combines TRBV19 with TRBJ2-2, with D tentatively TRBD2 (5 bases). CDR1 and CDR2 from the germline V gene are LNHDA and SQIVND (reference sequence). Trimming shortened V by 2 bases and J by 5 bases, and 21 bases separated the two germline ends. The CDR3 consists of 18 residues. Written as DNA, the CDR3 is TGTGCCAGTAGTATATGGTGGCGGGCCTCGGATCCTACCGGGGAGCTGTTTTTT. Translating gives CASSIWWRASDPTGELFF.

V is TRBV4-3 and J is TRBJ1-3; D gene unclear. With 1 base removed from V and 4 bases from J, the gap between germline ends came to 11 bases. There are 15 residues in the CDR3. Germline V CDR1 and CDR2: LGHNA, YSLEER. CDR3 coding DNA: TGCGCCAGCAGCCAAGTAGGAGACTTCGGAAACACCATATATTTT. Its protein is CASSQVGDFGNTIYF.

The chain links TRBV7-2 to TRBJ2-7; 10 bases are shared with TRBD1. The germline V gene encodes CDR1 SGHTA and CDR2 FQGNSA. The V and J ends lost 7 bases and 6 bases, in that order; junction bases with no gene match: 6. This CDR3 comprises 13 residues. The CDR3 sequence is CASTTDRGPEQYF. The CDR3 nucleotides read TGTGCCAGCACCACAGACAGGGGGCCCGAGCAGTACTTC.

The chain combines TRBV19 with TRBJ1-5, with a tentative D call TRBD1 (6 bases). The CDR3 spans 14 residues. Germline CDR1 reads LNHDA; CDR2 reads SQIVND (reference sequence). Trimming shortened V by 6 bases and J by 6 bases, and 15 bases separated the two germline ends. The CDR3 is CASSARGGTQPQHF. For the CDR3, the DNA is TGTGCCAGTAGCGCCAGGGGAGGGACTCAGCCCCAGCATTTT.

V is TRBV4-2 and J is TRBJ1-3; D remains unclear. CDR3 length: 16 amino acids. The V and J ends lost 1 base and 4 bases respectively, with 14 bases between them. CDR1 is LGHNA and CDR2 is YNFKEQ in the germline V gene. The DNA of the CDR3 is TGTGCCAGCAGCCAAGGGGCGTCGACCGGCGGAAACACCATATATTTT. Its translation: CASSQGASTGGNTIYF.

CDR3 protein: CATMKGAGMNTEAFF. Here the CDR3 DNA reads TGTGCCACTATGAAGGGGGCAGGCATGAACACTGAAGCTTTCTTT. The chain recombines TRBV2 with TRBJ1-1; TRBD1 aligns across 7 bases. Germline trimming cut 10 bases from V and 0 bases from J; bases unmatched to any gene: 11. Germline V lookup: CDR1 SNHLY, CDR2 FYNNEI. The CDR3 contains 15 residues.

This chain uses TRBV5-1 with TRBJ2-7, with 7 bases aligning to TRBD1. Trimming at V came to 4 bases and at J to 2 bases, leaving 6 bases not matched to a gene. The CDR3 runs to 14 residues. Looked up from germline, CDR1 is SGHRS and CDR2 is YFSETQ. CDR3 nucleotides: TGCGCCAGCAGCCCGGGACAGTGGACCTACGAGCAGTACTTC. Amino acids: CASSPGQWTYEQYF.

This chain links TRBV25-1 with TRBJ2-1; a weak D match, TRBD2 (5 bases). Germline V CDR1 and CDR2: MGHDK, SYGVNS. The germline V and J ends were trimmed by 4 bases and 2 bases, with 9 bases remaining between them. The CDR3 contains 14 residues. This CDR3 is CASSGREAYNEQFF. The CDR3 region has the DNA TGTGCCAGCAGTGGCCGGGAAGCCTACAATGAGCAGTTCTTC.

The CDR3 protein is CASSWQGRRQPQHF. The DNA for the CDR3 is TGTGCCAGCAGTTGGCAGGGTCGTCGACAGCCCCAGCATTTT. The genes are TRBV6-2 or TRBV6-3 and TRBJ1-5, with D tentatively TRBD1 (5 bases). Trimming stripped 4 bases from V and 7 bases from J, with 14 bases between. CDR3 length: 14 amino acids. Germline-derived CDR1 and CDR2 are MNHEY and SVGEGT.

The chain links TRBV5-8 to TRBJ2-1; the D gene is possibly TRBD1 (6 bases). Germline CDR1 is SGHTS and CDR2 is YDEGEE. Trimming removed 2 bases from V and 6 bases from J, with 18 bases in between. The CDR3 covers 16 residues. Here the CDR3 DNA reads TGTGCCAGCAGCTTCCTAGTCGGGACACCATCCAATGAGCAGTTCTTC. This sequence encodes CASSFLVGTPSNEQFF.

The chain carries TRBV9 and TRBJ2-1; D is possibly TRBD2 (6 bases). V was cut by 0 bases and J by 8 bases, with 12 bases left in between. Per germline, CDR1 SGDLS and CDR2 YYNGEE. The CDR3 length is 14 residues. The CDR3 sequence is CASSVATSRDEQFF. In DNA, the CDR3 is TGTGCCAGCAGCGTAGCCACTAGCCGGGATGAGCAGTTCTTC.

The V gene is TRBV5-1, the J gene TRBJ2-5, with D tentatively TRBD1 (6 bases). Germline CDR1 and CDR2: SGHRS and YFSETQ. The CDR3 covers 15 residues. V lost 4 bases, J lost 7 bases, and 20 bases lay in between. Here the CDR3 reads CASSVTTGRMVTQYF. In nucleotides, the CDR3 is TGCGCCAGCAGCGTGACAACAGGGCGGATGGTGACCCAGTACTTC.

The DNA of the CDR3 is TGTGCCTGGAGTGACCTCGGGACAGGGACCCAGTACTTC. Encoded protein: CAWSDLGTGTQYF. V gene TRBV30 combines with J gene TRBJ2-5; 8 nucleotides align to TRBD1. From germline, CDR1 is GTSNPN and CDR2 SVGIG (reference sequence). The CDR3 runs to 13 residues. The J segment lost 7 bases and the V segment lost 1 base, leaving 5 bases of the junction unmatched.

This clone was counted once. The chain combines TRBV7-9 with TRBJ2-1; TRBD2 matches at 7 bases. Unmatched junction bases numbered 0, after V lost 5 bases and J lost 2 bases. Germline loops: CDR1 SEHNR, CDR2 FQNEAQ (reference sequence). The CDR3 consists of 13 residues. CDR3 sequence: CASSSGAYNEQFF. CDR3 bases: TGTGCCAGCAGCAGCGGGGCCTACAATGAGCAGTTCTTC.

The chain combines TRBV6-5 with TRBJ1-4, with 7 bases fitting TRBD1. V dropped 0 bases and J dropped 4; count of bases not matched to a gene: 5. CDR3 size: 16 residues. Germline V gene sequence: CDR1 MNHEY, CDR2 SVGAGI. CDR3 region: CASSYSRTGNNEKLFF. CDR3 DNA sequence: TGTGCCAGCAGTTACTCCCGGACAGGAAATAATGAAAAACTGTTTTTT.

V is TRBV6-5 and J is TRBJ2-3, with D maybe TRBD2 (5 bases). Germline loops: CDR1 MNHEY, CDR2 SVGAGI. CDR3 length: 14 amino acids. V lost 2 bases and J lost 5, with 11 bases in between. The CDR3 coding sequence is TGTGCCAGCAGTTACGCCGGGGAAGGAGATACGCAGTATTTT. This translates into CASSYAGEGDTQYF.

The chain links TRBV2 to TRBJ1-2; 9 nucleotides line up with TRBD1. V trimming: 3 bases; J trimming: 3 bases; junction bases outside the gene matches: 11. The germline V gene encodes CDR1 SNHLY and CDR2 FYNNEI. The CDR3 contains 17 residues. This chain's CDR3 is CASSDGTGSHLDYGYTF. As DNA, the CDR3 is TGTGCCAGCAGTGACGGGACAGGGAGCCATCTGGACTATGGCTACACCTTC.

The chain is built from TRBV5-8 and TRBJ1-5; maybe TRBD1 (5 bases). Per the germline V gene, CDR1 is SGHTS and CDR2 is YDEGEE. The CDR3 contains 14 residues. V was pared by 1 base and J by 6 bases, with 11 bases between. CDR3 sequence reads: CASSLRRGSQPQHF. The CDR3 DNA follows: TGTGCCAGCAGCTTGAGACGGGGGTCTCAGCCCCAGCATTTT.

V usage is TRBV6-6 and J usage is TRBJ2-1, with 9 nucleotides matching TRBD2. Germline trimming cut 5 bases from V and 0 bases from J; bases unmatched to any gene: 8. Per germline, CDR1 MNHNY and CDR2 SVGAGI (reference sequence). The CDR3 is 17 residues long. The CDR3 DNA is TGTGCCAGCAGTCCGAGACTAGCGGTGAGCTCCTACAATGAGCAGTTCTTC. Translated: CASSPRLAVSSYNEQFF.

This clone was seen only once. No DNA is shown, since the ends of the CDR3 on it are uncertain; the CDR3 is the one TCRdb lists. This chain joins TRBV2 and TRBJ1-4. Per the germline V gene, CDR1 is SNHLY and CDR2 is FYNNEI. The CDR3 length is 13 residues, termini included. The CDR3 protein is CASLRAREGKLFF.

The chain recombines TRBV2 with TRBJ1-6; D is unclear. Germline CDR1 SNHLY, CDR2 FYNNEI. The CDR3 is 11 amino acids. The V end was cut by 8 bases, the J end by 6 bases, with 5 bases between. For the CDR3, the DNA is TGTGCCAGCCGAGGTAATTCACCCCTCCACTTT. Protein: CASRGNSPLHF.

V gene TRBV7-8 combines with J gene TRBJ2-7, with TRBD1 matching over 7 bases. Germline CDR1 reads SGHVS; CDR2 reads FQNEAQ. V lost 6 bases and J lost 0; bases outside the gene matches: 5. The CDR3 spans 14 residues. For the CDR3, the DNA is TGTGCCAGCAGTTTGGGGACAGCCTCCTACGAGCAGTACTTC. Its translation is CASSLGTASYEQYF.

The V call is TRBV7-6, the J call TRBJ1-2; D uncertain. In germline, CDR1 is SGHVS, CDR2 FNYEAQ. The CDR3 has 13 residues. Trimming cost V 4 bases and J 3 bases, with 9 bases left between them. The CDR3 region is CASSSQGDYGYTF. The CDR3 bases are TGTGCCAGCAGCTCGCAAGGAGACTATGGCTACACCTTC.